These 27 T cell receptor beta chains originate from one sample sequenced in a study of blood T cells in healthy people across ages. PCR was performed a second time for roughly 7 to 12 cycles using a sample-barcoded 5' primer and a J-beta primer mix. TCRdb passed the 5' RACE reads through MiXCR, listing each CDR3 protein once. In the table there are a few hundred thousand distinct CDR3 sequences, approximately 51% of which are singletons. Specimen: blood. These receptors were obtained from a man between 60 and 70 years old in good health.

This clonotype was recorded many times. A much bigger clone sits one base away, suggesting this may be a read error. This sequence joins TRBV20-1 and TRBJ2-5, with TRBD2 matching 9 bases. Germline V lookup: CDR1 DFQATT, CDR2 SNEGSKA (reference sequence). J gave up 3 bases and V 0 bases, and 5 bases lay outside the gene matches. CDR3 length: 15 residues. The DNA of the CDR3 is TGCAGTGCTAGAGAAGTGAGACTAGCGGAAGAGACCCAGTACTTC. It translates to CSAREVRLAEETQYF.

The chain couples TRBV7-8 to TRBJ2-5; the D gene is possibly TRBD1 (6 bases). The J call is in doubt because the DNA end fits TRBJ2-7 better. This CDR3 contains 15 residues. Germline values: CDR1 SGHVS, CDR2 FQNEAQ. The CDR3 protein is CASSRMYREPNEQYF. CDR3 nucleotide sequence: TGTGCCAGCAGCCGTATGTACAGGGAGCCCAACGAGCAGTACTTC.

The J gene is TRBJ2-3, the V gene TRBV20-1; D gene ambiguous. Germline assignment: CDR1 DFQATT and CDR2 SNEGSKA (reference sequence). The CDR3 length is 14 residues. V was cut by 6 bases and J by 0 bases, with 13 bases left in between. DNA for the CDR3: TGCAGTGCCCGCAAGGCGGCGAGCACAGATACGCAGTATTTT. Its protein is CSARKAASTDTQYF.

Details on this clonotype: The junction differs from germline at one of its ends, possibly a read error. The chain couples TRBV7-7 to TRBJ2-5, with D perhaps TRBD1 (6 bases). This CDR3 region has 17 residues. Germline CDR1 and CDR2: SSHAT and FNYEAQ (reference sequence). CDR3 region: CASSFGQGSAWKETQYF. The CDR3 DNA follows: TGTGCTAGCAGCTTTGGGCAGGGGAGCGCGTGGAAGGAGACCCAGTACTTC.

This clonotype was observed a few times. CDR3 in DNA: TGTGCCAGCAGCTTAGCCCGGGGGGCCCCTCATCGGGGGGATTCACCCCTCCACTTT. It translates to CASSLARGAPHRGDSPLHF. The V and J genes are TRBV7-6 and TRBJ1-6; TRBD1 might be the D (6 bases). The V gene's germline CDR1 is SGHVS and CDR2 FNYEAQ. This CDR3 is 19 amino acids long. The V and J ends lost 0 bases and 8 bases respectively, with 23 bases between them.

The chain uses TRBV20-1 and TRBJ2-4, with D possibly being TRBD2 (5 bases). V lost 3 bases and J 7 bases, leaving 19 bases between the germline ends. CDR1 and CDR2 (germline): DFQATT, SNEGSKA (reference sequence). This CDR3 comprises 15 residues. The CDR3 region has the DNA TGCAGTGCTAGGGACTCGGGCTTCACCGGGAACATTCAGTACTTC. It codes for CSARDSGFTGNIQYF.

This clonotype was counted only a few times. This chain uses TRBV14 with TRBJ2-7; TRBD1 aligns across 8 bases. Losses at the gene ends were 4 bases for V and 3 bases for J; bases not matched to a gene: 8. CDR3 size: 15 residues. Per germline, CDR1 SGHDN and CDR2 FVKESK. The CDR3 coding sequence is TGTGCCAGCAGCCCAGGGACAGGAGACCTCTACGAGCAGTACTTC. Amino acid sequence: CASSPGTGDLYEQYF.

V gene TRBV3-1 combines with J gene TRBJ1-4, with a tentative D call TRBD1 (5 bases). Looked up from germline, CDR1 is LGHDT and CDR2 is YNNKEL (reference sequence). Trimming took off 0 bases at V and 12 bases at J, with 11 bases between the two ends. This CDR3 is built from 13 residues. The CDR3 bases are TGTGCCAGCAGCCAAGACCCAAAGGGACAACTGTTTTTT. This codes for CASSQDPKGQLFF.

This clonotype was seen a few times. The gene calls are TRBV7-2 and TRBJ2-7; perhaps TRBD2 as D (6 bases). The CDR3 is 15 residues long. V lost 1 base, J lost 2 bases, and 12 bases lay in between. Germline V lookup: CDR1 SGHTA, CDR2 FQGNSA. The CDR3 DNA follows: TGTGCCAGCAGCTTAGAGGCGGGAAGGGCCTACGAGCAGTACTTC. Its protein is CASSLEAGRAYEQYF. The full variable domain, its missing parts supplied by reference TRBV7-2 and TRBJ2-7, is GAGVSQSPSNKVTEKGKDVELRCDPISGHTALYWYRQSLGQGLEFLIYFQGNSAPDKSGLPSDRFSAERTGGSVSTLTIQRTQQEDSAVYLCASSLEAGRAYEQYFGPGTRLTVT.

This clonotype was counted at least ten times. The rearrangement uses TRBV9 and TRBJ1-2; TRBD1 matches 7 bases. Germline V lookup: CDR1 SGDLS, CDR2 YYNGEE. V dropped 6 bases and J dropped 4; count of bases not matched to a gene: 9. The CDR3 is 14 amino acids. CDR3 sequence (DNA): TGTGCCAGCACCCCGAGGACAGGCCCCTATGGCTACACCTTC. Protein sequence: CASTPRTGPYGYTF. Full variable domain (remainder filled in from reference TRBV9 and TRBJ1-2): DSGVTQTPKHLITATGQRVTLRCSPRSGDLSVYWYQQSLDQGLQFLIQYYNGEERAKGNILERFSAQQFPDLHSELNLSSLELGDSALYFCASTPRTGPYGYTFGSGTRLTVV.

The rearrangement uses TRBV5-1 and TRBJ2-3, with TRBD1 matching over 8 bases. The CDR3 has 16 residues. Germline V CDR1 and CDR2: SGHRS, YFSETQ. V lost 1 base, J lost 5 bases, and 9 bases stayed unmatched. CDR3 loop: CASSLYPDRVGDTQYF. For the CDR3, the DNA is TGCGCCAGCAGCTTGTACCCGGACAGGGTCGGAGATACGCAGTATTTT.

The V and J genes are TRBV6-2 or TRBV6-3 and TRBJ2-7; 9 bases fit TRBD2. With 6 bases clipped from V and 2 bases from J, the junction kept 8 bases outside the gene matches. CDR1 MNHEY and CDR2 SVGEGT come from the germline V gene. The CDR3 has 15 residues. The CDR3 reads CASRPLAGSPYEQYF. The CDR3 DNA reads as TGTGCCAGCAGACCGCTAGCGGGGAGCCCCTACGAGCAGTACTTC.

The V gene is TRBV20-1, the J gene TRBJ2-1, with TRBD1 matching 9 bases. The CDR3 runs 15 residues. Germline V gives CDR1 DFQATT, CDR2 SNEGSKA (reference sequence). The ends lost 5 bases at V and 7 bases at J; junction bases unmatched: 12. Here the CDR3 reads CSAASGTGFSNEQFF. Here the CDR3 DNA reads TGCAGTGCTGCCTCCGGGACAGGGTTTTCGAATGAGCAGTTCTTC.

J is TRBJ1-1 and V is TRBV29-1; the match to TRBD1 covers 8 bases. The V and J ends lost 5 bases and 1 base, in that order; junction bases with no gene match: 3. CDR1 and CDR2 (germline): SQVTM, ANQGSEA. The CDR3 covers 13 residues. The CDR3 spells CSVRGQANTEAFF. The CDR3 DNA reads as TGCAGCGTTAGGGGACAGGCGAACACTGAAGCTTTCTTT.

The chain links TRBV7-8 to TRBJ2-1; weak D call: TRBD2 (5 bases). V lost 7 bases and J lost 6, with 16 bases in between. In germline, CDR1 is SGHVS, CDR2 FQNEAQ. The CDR3 extends over 14 amino acids. The CDR3 nucleotides are TGTGCCAGCATCACTAGGGTTGGATCCAATGAGCAGTTCTTC. This translates into CASITRVGSNEQFF.

V is TRBV20-1 and J is TRBJ1-5, with 12 bases lining up with TRBD1. Germline CDR1 and CDR2: DFQATT and SNEGSKA (reference sequence). The CDR3 contains 16 residues. V gave up 3 bases and J gave up 3 bases; unmatched junction bases: 6. The CDR3 sequence is CSASRGTGGPNQPQHF. CDR3 nucleotide sequence: TGCAGTGCTAGTCGCGGGACAGGGGGCCCCAATCAGCCCCAGCATTTT.

The V gene is TRBV6-5, the J gene TRBJ2-1, with 9 bases aligning to TRBD1. Germline-derived CDR1 and CDR2 are MNHEY and SVGAGI. Trimming at V came to 6 bases and at J to 4 bases, leaving 7 bases not matched to a gene. The CDR3 loop spans 15 amino acids. In DNA, the CDR3 is TGTGCCAGCAGACCACCGGGACAGGGTTACAATGAGCAGTTCTTC. It yields the protein CASRPPGQGYNEQFF.

Details on this clonotype: One end of the junction is discordant with germline, which a read error may explain. The chain carries TRBV20-1 and TRBJ1-5; D not certain. CDR3 length: 15 residues. CDR1 and CDR2 (germline): DFQATT, SNEGSKA (reference sequence). This chain's CDR3 is CRAKEWEAGNQPQHF. CDR3 sequence (DNA): TGCAGAGCTAAAGAATGGGAAGCAGGTAATCAGCCCCAGCATTTT.

The chain recombines TRBV5-4 with TRBJ2-6; D is uncertain. The CDR3 has 14 residues. Germline assignment: CDR1 SGHNT and CDR2 YYREEE (reference sequence). The germline V and J ends were trimmed by 6 bases and 4 bases, with 11 bases remaining between them. The CDR3 sequence is CASTRASGANVLTF. The CDR3 DNA follows: TGTGCCAGCACCCGAGCCTCCGGGGCCAACGTCCTGACTTTC.

The chain joins TRBV3-1 to TRBJ1-1, with 9 bases aligning to TRBD1. CDR1 is LGHDT, CDR2 YNNKEL, per germline (reference sequence). CDR3 length equals 14 residues. V was clipped by 4 bases and J by 4 bases; unmatched bases: 4. In nucleotides, the CDR3 is TGTGCCAGCAGCCTGCCGGGACAGGGCACTGAAGCTTTCTTT. Its translation is CASSLPGQGTEAFF.

This clonotype was detected a few times. This chain joins TRBV12-3 or TRBV12-4 and TRBJ2-3; D is unresolved. The CDR3 runs 16 residues. Trimming left V 11 bases short and J 1 base short, with 22 bases between. The CDR3 DNA reads as TGTGCCCAATGTTCCGAAGCCGCGGCCTGCACAGATACGCAGTATTTT. Its translation is CAQCSEAAACTDTQYF.

This clonotype was recorded only once. V is TRBV20-1 and J is TRBJ2-2; 10 bases are a match to TRBD1. This CDR3 spans 14 amino acids. Germline V gene sequence: CDR1 DFQATT, CDR2 SNEGSKA (reference sequence). The J segment lost 5 bases and the V segment lost 5 bases, leaving 5 bases of the junction unmatched. The CDR3 is CSAPGTGVTGELFF. The CDR3, as DNA: TGCAGTGCTCCCGGGACAGGGGTAACCGGGGAGCTGTTTTTT.

This clonotype was seen at least ten times. A read error is possible here, since a much larger clone lies one base away. The chain links TRBV7-2 to TRBJ2-1; the match to TRBD2 covers 14 bases. The last part of the DNA fits TRBJ2-7 better; the J call may be wrong. The CDR3 consists of 18 residues. Germline V gene lookup returns CDR1 SGHTA and CDR2 FQGNSA. DNA for the CDR3: TGTGCCAGCAGCTTAGAAGGGACTAGCGGGAGATACTACAATGAGCAGTACTTC. Protein product: CASSLEGTSGRYYNEQYF.

This chain joins TRBV19 and TRBJ2-5, with TRBD2 matching over 11 bases. The germline gives CDR1 LNHDA, CDR2 SQIVND (reference sequence). This CDR3 contains 13 residues. V lost 6 bases to trimming and J lost 3 bases; unmatched junction nucleotides: 0. CDR3 bases: TGTGCCAGTAGGACTAGCGGGGAAGAGACCCAGTACTTC. It encodes CASRTSGEETQYF.

The V gene is TRBV11-2, the J gene TRBJ2-4; 7 bases fit TRBD2. The CDR3 is made up of 16 amino acids. V lost 1 base, J lost 0 bases, and 3 bases stayed unmatched. Germline V gene data show CDR1 as SGHAT and CDR2 as FQNNGV. CDR3 loop: CASSLVGGLAKNIQYF. For the CDR3, the DNA is TGTGCCAGCAGCTTAGTGGGGGGGTTAGCCAAAAACATTCAGTACTTC.

This rearrangement joins TRBV6-1 to TRBJ1-4; D is undetermined. V was clipped by 6 bases and J by 2 bases, with 16 bases between them. In germline, CDR1 is MNHNS, CDR2 SASEGT. The CDR3 is made up of 16 amino acids. For the CDR3, the DNA is TGTGCCAGCAGGGCGACATCCGGGAGGACTAATGAAAAACTGTTTTTT. Protein product: CASRATSGRTNEKLFF.

The gene calls are TRBV19 and TRBJ2-1; D is tentatively TRBD1 or TRBD2 (5 bases each). V was pared by 8 bases and J by 2 bases, with 19 bases between. CDR1 and CDR2 from the germline V gene are LNHDA and SQIVND (reference sequence). The CDR3 sequence is 16 residues long. In nucleotides, the CDR3 is TGTGCCAGTGGCATTTCGGGGAGACAGACCTACAATGAGCAGTTCTTC. Residues: CASGISGRQTYNEQFF.